A selection of T cell receptor beta chains follows, all from one sample in a study of blood T cell repertoires in COVID-19. The repertoire was sequenced with immunoSEQ multiplex PCR; TCRdb's copy has only in-frame clones and lacks some. The profile shows about 150,000 clones, around 83% of them singletons. Sequences were obtained from peripheral blood. All receptors derive from a woman aged 60-70 years with COVID-19, enrolled during active disease. Both conserved end residues are trimmed from each CDR3.

TRBJ2-5 | TRBV3-1/TRBV3-2 | ASSQGSGGLETQY
TRBJ1-5 | TRBV13 | ASSLGKGRGNQPQH
TRBJ1-1 | TRBV7-3 | ASTQEAGTEAF
TRBJ1-1 | TRBV4-2 | ASSQGQGAMNTEAF
TRBJ2-1 | TRBV10-2 | ASRDSQYNEQF
TRBJ2-7 | TRBV5-1 | ASSLEDSRYEQY
TRBJ1-1 | TRBV11-3 | ASSFGSGSTEAF
TRBJ1-2 | TRBV15 | ATSTGHTNYGYT
TRBJ1-1 | TRBV5-4 | ATSRWMVPEAF
TRBJ1-4 | TRBV27 | ASSLLGPGSEKLF
TRBJ1-1 | TRBV10-3 | AISENGNTEAF
TRBJ1-1 | TRBV19 | ASSIPGQARQAF
TRBJ2-5 | TRBV29-1 | SVEDLGWSGGVRGALQRETQY
TRBJ2-3 | TRBV7-2 | ASSLFAGLSTDTQY
TRBJ2-3 | TRBV5-6 | ASSLARQPTDTQY
TRBJ2-1 | TRBV2 | ARRASGGSNEQF
TRBJ2-1 | TRBV4-2 | ASSQGTSGRGDEQF
TRBJ2-7 | TRBV5-1 | ASSLVGQRTSGYEQY
TRBJ2-5 | TRBV18 | ASSQDREETQY
TRBJ2-1 | TRBV7-3 | ASSNTSGRAQF
TRBJ1-5 | TRBV3-1/TRBV3-2 | ASSRGEQPQH
TRBJ1-4 | TRBV20-1 | SASHGGTGEKLF
TRBJ1-6 | TRBV10-2 | ASSLDREGSPLH
TRBJ2-5 | TRBV2 | ASSGGLVETQY
TRBJ1-2 | TRBV6-1 | ASSEFGQNYGYT
TRBJ1-1 | TRBV7-2 | ASSPVGLMNTEAF
TRBJ2-1 | TRBV18 | ASSPTSHEQF
TRBJ1-3 | TRBV9 | ARRSRRGRGNTIY
TRBJ1-3 | TRBV5-1 | ASSLSVRTDGNTIY
TRBJ2-2 | TRBV6-5 | ASSRDRDATGELF
TRBJ1-6 | TRBV6-6 | ASLREGLGNSPLH
TRBJ1-4 | TRBV6-5 | ASSLDGGKPRKLF
TRBJ2-7 | TRBV5-5 | ASSLDLFRGEQY
TRBJ2-2 | TRBV5-1 | AGRGGSTGELF
TRBJ1-1 | TRBV27 | ASSLTGHEAF
TRBJ2-1 | TRBV30 | AWRARSLYNEQF
TRBJ2-2 | TRBV14 | ASSPGRVNTGELF
TRBJ2-1 | TRBV5-1 | ASSGTSGSTYNEQF
TRBJ1-6 | TRBV7-9 | ASSLLQGNSPLH
TRBJ1-1 | TRBV7-6 | ASSSGPGQVNTEAF
TRBJ2-1 | TRBV6-1 | ASSEANTSGEQF